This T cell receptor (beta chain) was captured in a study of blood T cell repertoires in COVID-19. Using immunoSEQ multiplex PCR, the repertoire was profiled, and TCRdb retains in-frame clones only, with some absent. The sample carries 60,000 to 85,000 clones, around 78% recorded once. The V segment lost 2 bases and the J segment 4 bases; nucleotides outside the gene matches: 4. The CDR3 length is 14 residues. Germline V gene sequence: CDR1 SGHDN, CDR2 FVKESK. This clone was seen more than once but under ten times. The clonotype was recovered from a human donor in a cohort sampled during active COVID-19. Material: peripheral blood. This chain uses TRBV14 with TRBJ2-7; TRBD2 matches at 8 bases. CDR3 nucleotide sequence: TGTGCCAGCAGCCAATTTGGCGGGAGGTACGAGCAGTACTTC. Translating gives CASSQFGGRYEQYF.